A single sample is the source of the 9 T cell receptor beta chains below, sequenced in a study of T cells in localized non-small cell lung cancer. Sequencing was performed with immunoSEQ multiplex PCR; in TCRdb, only in-frame clones are kept and a portion is missing. Among some 33,000 clones listed, about 90% were seen once. The sequencing here drew on PBMCs, taken before any cancer treatment. Receptors originate from a man aged 40-75 years with stage II lung adenocarcinoma.

The chain carries TRBV7-2 and TRBJ2-7; 8 nucleotides line up with TRBD2. J gave up 7 bases and V 2 bases, and 13 bases lay outside the gene matches. The germline CDR1 and CDR2 sequences are SGHTA and FQGNSA. The CDR3 covers 16 residues. CDR3 in DNA: TGTGCCAGCAGCTTATCCCTCGGAGCGGGAGATCGGGAGCAGTACTTC. It encodes CASSLSLGAGDREQYF.

The chain uses TRBV11-3 and TRBJ2-5; 7 nucleotides match TRBD1. The CDR3 covers 12 residues. After removal of 4 bases from V and 10 bases from J, the junction contained 6 bases not matched to a gene. Looked up from germline, CDR1 is SGHNT and CDR2 is YENEEA. This CDR3 is CASSSHRGDQYF. As DNA, the CDR3 is TGTGCCAGCAGCTCCCACAGGGGAGACCAGTACTTC.

The chain joins TRBV15 to TRBJ1-3; TRBD1 matches 8 bases. This CDR3 is built from 19 residues. Germline lookup yields CDR1 LNHNV and CDR2 YYDKDF (reference sequence). J gave up 0 bases and V 1 base, and 11 bases lay outside the gene matches. The CDR3 nucleotides are TGTGCCACCAGCAGAGCCCGAGGGACAGGCAGCAGCTCTGGAAACACCATATATTTT. Protein: CATSRARGTGSSSGNTIYF. Full variable domain (rest looked up from reference TRBV15 and TRBJ1-3): DAMVIQNPRYQVTQFGKPVTLSCSQTLNHNVMYWYQQKSSQAPKLLFHYYDKDFNNEADTPDNFQSRRPNTSFCFLDIRSPGLGDTAMYLCATSRARGTGSSSGNTIYFGEGSWLTVV.

The chain uses TRBV19 and TRBJ1-2; TRBD1 is a possible D gene (5 bases). Germline V gives CDR1 LNHDA, CDR2 SQIVND (reference sequence). V was trimmed by 3 bases and J by 7 bases, leaving 15 bases between them. The CDR3 totals 14 residues. This CDR3 is CASSIGQGGLGYTF. CDR3 bases: TGTGCCAGTAGTATCGGCCAGGGAGGACTTGGCTACACCTTC.

The chain combines TRBV19 with TRBJ2-2; 11 bases align to TRBD1. This CDR3 comprises 14 residues. The V gene end was trimmed by 7 bases and the J gene end by 6 bases; junction bases not matched to a gene: 4. In germline, CDR1 is LNHDA, CDR2 SQIVND (reference sequence). CDR3 coding DNA: TGTGCCAGTAATCCGGGACAGGGGGCCGGGGAGCTGTTTTTT. Residues: CASNPGQGAGELFF.

The CDR3 loop is CASSENTSGRGDTGELFF. Here the CDR3 DNA reads TGTGCCAGCAGCGAGAATACTAGCGGGAGGGGAGACACCGGGGAGCTGTTTTTT. The V and J genes are TRBV11-2 and TRBJ2-2, with 13 bases identical to TRBD2. The CDR3 is made up of 18 amino acids. The trim removed 5 bases at V and 3 bases at J, leaving 9 bases unmatched. Germline values: CDR1 SGHAT, CDR2 FQNNGV. The full variable domain, rest sourced from reference TRBV11-2 and TRBJ2-2, is EAGVAQSPRYKIIEKRQSVAFWCNPISGHATLYWYQQILGQGPKLLIQFQNNGVVDDSQLPKDRFSAERLKGVDSTLKIQPAKLEDSAVYLCASSENTSGRGDTGELFFGEGSRLTVL.

For this clone: Germline is not matched at one junction end, which may reflect a read error. Different DNA sequences within this sample yield the same CDR3. The gene calls are TRBV6-1 and TRBJ2-7, with 11 nucleotides matching TRBD1. CDR3 length equals 15 residues. Germline V gives CDR1 MNHNS, CDR2 SASEGT. The CDR3 region is CASKTHRDRGYEQYF. CDR3 DNA: TGTGCCAGCAAGACCCACCGGGACAGGGGGTACGAGCAGTATTTC.

The genes are TRBV7-9 and TRBJ2-5, with TRBD2 matching 7 bases. The CDR3 extends over 17 amino acids. The germline CDR1 and CDR2 sequences are SEHNR and FQNEAQ (reference sequence). The J segment lost 0 bases and the V segment lost 3 bases, leaving 10 bases of the junction unmatched. The CDR3 reads CASSFYSLAAYQETQYF. The CDR3 nucleotides read TGTGCCAGCAGCTTCTATTCCCTAGCGGCCTACCAAGAGACCCAGTACTTC.

V and J are TRBV7-2 and TRBJ1-1; the D is unclear. Germline CDR1 SGHTA, CDR2 FQGNSA. Trimming left V 5 bases short and J 4 bases short, with 14 bases between. The CDR3 spans 14 residues. The CDR3 region has the DNA TGTGCCAGCAGCCAGAGCCGCCCGGGCACTGAAGCTTTCTTT. Protein sequence: CASSQSRPGTEAFF.